This entry lists 25 T cell receptor beta chains sequenced from one sample in a study of T cells in Graves' hyperthyroidism and ophthalmopathy. Amplification targeted TCR beta CDR3 regions from RNA transcripts. The primer set for the first-round RT-PCR of the TCR CDR3 was HTBI. TCRdb independently ran MiXCR on the multiplex PCR reads; one entry per CDR3 protein. In the table there are hundreds of thousands of distinct CDR3 sequences, approximately 14% of which are singletons. The sequenced sample consisted of blood. These receptors were obtained from a woman between 50 and 59 years old with Graves' ophthalmopathy.

This clonotype occurred many times. The V and J genes are TRBV20-1 and TRBJ2-7; D gene unclear. The V and J ends lost 1 base and 3 bases respectively, with 10 bases between them. Germline-derived CDR1 and CDR2 are DFQATT and SNEGSKA (reference sequence). The CDR3 length is 13 residues. CDR3 in DNA: TGCAGTGCTAGAGGCCTAGACCTCTACGAGCAGTACTTC. Its protein product is CSARGLDLYEQYF.

There are many counts of this clonotype. This chain joins TRBV27 and TRBJ2-7; 11 bases are a match to TRBD2. Germline CDR1 and CDR2: MNHEY and SMNVEV (reference sequence). The CDR3 has 15 residues. Germline trimming cut 2 bases from V and 5 bases from J; bases unmatched to any gene: 5. The CDR3 DNA sequence: TGTGCCAGCAGTTTAAAACTAGCGGGAGTCAACGAGCAGTACTTC. As protein: CASSLKLAGVNEQYF.

The rearrangement links TRBV12-3 or TRBV12-4 to TRBJ2-1, with D maybe TRBD1 (6 bases). The V end lost 5 bases, the J end lost 4 bases, and 9 bases lay between the germline ends. The CDR3 totals 13 residues. The CDR3 region has the DNA TGTGCCAGCAGTGGACAGAGATACAATGAGCAGTTCTTC. Protein: CASSGQRYNEQFF.

This clonotype was found a few times. The V call is TRBV6-1, the J call TRBJ2-3; the match to TRBD2 covers 10 bases. This CDR3 is built from 15 residues. The germline V gene has CDR1 MNHNS and CDR2 SASEGT. J was trimmed by 4 bases and V by 6 bases; bases with no gene match: 7. The CDR3 coding sequence is TGTGCCAGCAGCCCCGGACTAGCGGCAGCAGATACGCAGTATTTT. It yields the protein CASSPGLAAADTQYF.

This clonotype was seen at least ten times. The rearrangement uses TRBV5-1 and TRBJ2-7; TRBD2 aligns across 12 bases. CDR3 length: 15 amino acids. The V and J ends lost 4 bases and 5 bases, in that order; junction bases with no gene match: 7. Germline lookup yields CDR1 SGHRS and CDR2 YFSETQ. The CDR3 nucleotides are TGCGCCAGCAGCCAGACTAGCGGGAGTTTCAACGAGCAGTACTTC. As protein: CASSQTSGSFNEQYF.

The rearrangement uses TRBV20-1 and TRBJ1-1; 8 positions agree with TRBD1. After removal of 0 bases from V and 5 bases from J, the junction contained 14 bases not matched to a gene. Per germline, CDR1 DFQATT and CDR2 SNEGSKA (reference sequence). CDR3 length: 17 amino acids. DNA for the CDR3: TGCAGTGCTAGAGATTTTGGGACAGGCTCAGGGCGTACTGAAGCTTTCTTT. Protein product: CSARDFGTGSGRTEAFF.

This rearrangement joins TRBV7-9 to TRBJ2-7; weak D call: TRBD2 (6 bases). V lost 5 bases and J 7 bases, leaving 21 bases between the germline ends. Germline CDR1 is SEHNR and CDR2 is FQNEAQ (reference sequence). CDR3 length: 15 amino acids. CDR3: CASSPPQGGGGEQYF. CDR3 DNA: TGTGCCAGCAGCCCCCCCCAGGGTGGAGGAGGGGAGCAGTACTTC.

At least ten counts were recorded for this clonotype. This sequence joins TRBV6-2 or TRBV6-3 and TRBJ2-2; TRBD2 matches at 11 bases. The V and J ends lost 2 bases and 6 bases, in that order; junction bases with no gene match: 8. Germline V gene lookup returns CDR1 MNHEY and CDR2 SVGEGT. The CDR3 sequence is 17 residues long. Here the CDR3 reads CASSYQRLAGRAGELFF. DNA for the CDR3: TGTGCCAGCAGTTACCAACGACTAGCGGGAAGGGCCGGGGAGCTGTTTTTT.

The gene calls are TRBV7-2 and TRBJ2-1, with 12 bases fitting TRBD2. CDR1 is SGHTA, CDR2 FQGNSA, per germline. Losses at the gene ends were 6 bases for V and 0 bases for J; bases not matched to a gene: 6. The CDR3 sequence is 17 residues long. CDR3 sequence reads: CASRTGLAGSSYNEQFF. DNA of the CDR3: TGTGCCAGCAGGACGGGACTAGCGGGTAGCTCCTACAATGAGCAGTTCTTC.

V and J are TRBV4-3 and TRBJ2-7, with D maybe TRBD1 (5 bases). Trimming removed 1 base at V and 0 bases at J, with 10 bases between. Per the germline V gene, CDR1 is LGHNA and CDR2 is YSLEER. The CDR3 sequence is 15 residues long. CDR3 DNA sequence: TGCGCCAGCAGCCAAGCCCTCGACAGCTCCTACGAGCAGTACTTC. Translation: CASSQALDSSYEQYF.

The chain carries TRBV4-2 and TRBJ2-7; 12 nucleotides align to TRBD2. V dropped 4 bases and J dropped 4; count of bases not matched to a gene: 8. The length of the CDR3 is 16 residues. The germline V gene encodes CDR1 LGHNA and CDR2 YNFKEQ. In DNA, the CDR3 is TGTGCCAGCAGCCGGGGGCTAGCGGGAGGGGTGTACGAGCAGTACTTC. Protein product: CASSRGLAGGVYEQYF.

This chain uses TRBV7-2 with TRBJ2-6; the D gene is possibly TRBD2 (7 bases). This CDR3 has 17 amino acids. V lost 6 bases and J lost 3, with 18 bases in between. Germline loops: CDR1 SGHTA, CDR2 FQGNSA. This CDR3 reads CASRLNGGALGANVLTF. CDR3 bases: TGTGCCAGCAGACTTAATGGGGGGGCGCTTGGGGCCAACGTCCTGACTTTC.

There are many counts of this clonotype. The V gene is TRBV12-3 or TRBV12-4, the J gene TRBJ2-7; weak D call: TRBD1 (7 bases). CDR3 length equals 15 residues. V shed 2 bases and J shed 6 bases, with 17 bases lying between them. The CDR3 DNA follows: TGTGCCAGCAGTTTATCGGCAGGGGGGCTCATCGAGCAGTACTTC. As protein: CASSLSAGGLIEQYF.

This clonotype was seen many times. This chain uses TRBV7-2 with TRBJ1-2; 10 positions agree with TRBD1. Unmatched junction bases numbered 7, after V lost 5 bases and J lost 7 bases. Germline V gene sequence: CDR1 SGHTA, CDR2 FQGNSA. This CDR3 contains 14 residues. CDR3 bases: TGTGCCAGCAGCGCGATGACAGGGGGCATTGGCTACACCTTC. Protein sequence: CASSAMTGGIGYTF.

There are a few counts of this clonotype. The chain employs TRBV6-1 and TRBJ2-1; 8 bases align to TRBD2. J was trimmed by 8 bases and V by 4 bases; bases with no gene match: 13. The CDR3 length is 16 residues. Germline V gene data show CDR1 as MNHNS and CDR2 as SASEGT. In nucleotides, the CDR3 is TGTGCCAGCAGTGCACTTAGCGGGACCTTTATGGATGAGCAGTTCTTC. Its protein is CASSALSGTFMDEQFF.

This clonotype was recorded a few times. The gene calls are TRBV28 and TRBJ2-4; D unclear. This CDR3 contains 15 residues. Per germline, CDR1 MDHEN and CDR2 SYDVKM. V was pared by 11 bases and J by 0 bases, with 17 bases between. The CDR3 reads CASFTADGAKNIQYF. The CDR3 DNA sequence: TGTGCCTCCTTCACAGCCGACGGAGCCAAAAACATTCAGTACTTC. The variable domain in full, with the rest retrieved from reference TRBV28 and TRBJ2-4, is DVKVTQSSRYLVKRTGEKVFLECVQDMDHENMFWYRQDPGLGLRLIYFSYDVKMKEKGDIPEGYSVSREKKERFSLILESASTNQTSMYLCASFTADGAKNIQYFGAGTRLSVL.

This clonotype was seen a few times. The J gene is TRBJ2-5, the V gene TRBV5-6, with D unresolved. Germline V gives CDR1 SGHDT, CDR2 YYEEEE. The CDR3 has 14 amino acids. V lost 1 base and J 8 bases, leaving 15 bases between the germline ends. The CDR3 nucleotides are TGTGCCAGCAGCTTGTCCTATTCAAGAGAAACCCAGTACTTC. Translating gives CASSLSYSRETQYF.

This clonotype has a count of ten or more. V gene TRBV20-1 combines with J gene TRBJ2-3; a possible D gene is TRBD2 (6 bases). The CDR3 loop spans 15 amino acids. The germline V and J ends were trimmed by 3 bases and 0 bases, with 13 bases remaining between them. CDR1 and CDR2 from the germline V gene are DFQATT and SNEGSKA (reference sequence). This CDR3 is CSARGTLISTDTQYF. DNA of the CDR3: TGCAGTGCTAGGGGGACTCTCATAAGCACAGATACGCAGTATTTT.

This clonotype came up many times. This chain joins TRBV5-6 and TRBJ2-5, with unresolved D. V was shortened by 5 bases and J by 7 bases, with 12 bases between the two germline ends. The CDR3 covers 12 residues. From germline, CDR1 is SGHDT and CDR2 YYEEEE. The CDR3: CASRIPSVTQYF. In DNA, the CDR3 is TGTGCCAGCAGGATCCCCAGCGTGACCCAGTACTTC.

The chain combines TRBV20-1 with TRBJ1-3; D gene uncertain. Trimming took 3 bases from V and 4 from J, leaving 13 bases between them. The CDR3 sequence is 14 residues long. The germline V gene encodes CDR1 DFQATT and CDR2 SNEGSKA (reference sequence). The CDR3 here is CSASRQVRGNTIYF. The CDR3 DNA is TGCAGTGCTAGTCGCCAGGTCCGCGGAAACACCATATATTTT.

Points on this clonotype: Possible read error: a much larger clone is one base away. The V and J genes are TRBV6-5 and TRBJ2-3; D might be TRBD1 or TRBD2, each matching 5 bases. CDR1 is MNHEY and CDR2 is SVGAGI in the germline V gene. CDR3 length: 15 residues. CDR3 amino acids: CAGSWDPASTDTQYF. The CDR3, as DNA: TGTGCCGGCAGTTGGGACCCAGCTAGCACAGATACGCAGTATTTT.

This clonotype was seen repeatedly, ten times or more. The J gene is TRBJ1-1, the V gene TRBV28; possibly TRBD1 for D (6 bases). This CDR3 comprises 14 residues. Deletions cut 4 bases from V and 4 bases from J, with 13 bases between. Germline CDR1 MDHEN, CDR2 SYDVKM. This CDR3 reads CASSSFFRGTEAFF. CDR3 DNA: TGTGCCAGCAGTTCTTTTTTCAGGGGCACTGAAGCTTTCTTT.

This clonotype occurred many times. This chain uses TRBV12-3 or TRBV12-4 with TRBJ2-1; D may be TRBD1 (5 bases). Trimming pared 1 base from V and 5 bases from J, leaving 21 bases between. The CDR3 is 18 amino acids. Written as DNA, the CDR3 is TGTGCCAGCAGTTTAGGTGAGCCAGACAGCACGAAAAACAATGAGCAGTTCTTC. Protein product: CASSLGEPDSTKNNEQFF.

This clonotype was picked up a small number of times. This chain connects TRBV12-5 to TRBJ1-5, with 8 bases that match TRBD1. The CDR3 is made up of 18 amino acids. From germline, CDR1 is LGHNT and CDR2 FRNRAP. The ends lost 0 bases at V and 1 base at J; junction bases unmatched: 8. DNA of the CDR3: TGTGCTAGTGGTTTGGTACTCGGACAGGGCGGGAGCAATCAGCCCCAGCATTTT. Translation gives CASGLVLGQGGSNQPQHF.

This clonotype came up many times. As DNA, the CDR3 is TGTGCCAGCAGCTTTTTGCCCAGGGGGCTAAGTCCTAGCGGGAGGAATTCCTACAATGAGCAGTTCTTC. Translated, it gives CASSFLPRGLSPSGRNSYNEQFF. The V and J genes are TRBV7-8 and TRBJ2-1; 11 bases line up with TRBD2. J gave up 1 base and V 3 bases, and 23 bases lay outside the gene matches. From germline, CDR1 is SGHVS and CDR2 FQNEAQ. CDR3 length: 23 residues.